The clone carrying this TCR beta chain was observed a handful of times. The antigen is not known. This sample is part of a study of T cell responses to AZD1222 COVID-19 vaccine. The CDR3 is made up of 13 amino acids. CDR1 and CDR2 from the germline V gene are MNHEY and SVGAGI. Trimming took 6 bases from V and 5 from J; bases not matched to a gene: 3. Libraries were prepared by immunoSEQ multiplex PCR; TCRdb keeps only in-frame clonotypes and omits some of them. There are around 150,000 clones in the sample; 80% to 95% occur only once, and roughly 3.3% lies in the top ten. Study-level points and caveats: Spike-specific TCR breadth and depth were elevated following two AZD1222 doses. Most donors were white British and more were female, and clonal diversity was possibly underestimated. Spike was spanned by vaccine-associated CD4 TCRs, which were dominant at 160-218 and 743-854.

The receptor was derived from an adult who received the AZD1222 COVID-19 vaccine. The chain couples TRBV6-5 to TRBJ1-4; 7 positions match TRBD1. This specimen consisted of peripheral blood, obtained 28 days after the second AZD1222 dose. The DNA for the CDR3 is TGTGCCAGCAGCAGGGGGTTAAATGAAAAACTGTTTTTT. Amino acid sequence: CASSRGLNEKLFF.